This T cell receptor (beta chain) was identified during a study of CD8 T cells in ankylosing spondylitis. Whole-study results and caveats: Certain motif variants had earlier been reported in reactive arthritis synovial fluid and blood.

TCRdb recomputed calls from the 5' RACE reads with MiXCR, one row per CDR3 protein. The sample includes nearly 250,000 distinct CDR3 sequences, 32% of them seen just once. Of note for this clonotype: Its antigen is unidentified.

CDR1 is SEHNR and CDR2 is FQNEAQ in the germline V gene (reference sequence). This CDR3 is 16 amino acids long. Losses at the gene ends were 5 bases for V and 2 bases for J; bases not matched to a gene: 9. Sequenced input: blood, either unsorted or a sorted T cell fraction (not recorded which). The V gene is TRBV7-9, the J gene TRBJ1-5; the match to TRBD1 covers 7 bases. The sequence was collected from a male donor with ankylosing spondylitis or in good health (not recorded which). CDR3 sequence (DNA): TGTGCCAGCAGCCCAACAGGGGATGGCGGCAATCAGCCCCAGCATTTT. As protein: CASSPTGDGGNQPQHF.